The 18 T cell receptor beta chains reported below all come from one sample, sequenced in a study of T cell responses to AZD1222 COVID-19 vaccine. The protocol was immunoSEQ multiplex PCR, while the TCRdb copy is restricted to in-frame clones and leaves out a portion. The sample shows around 120,000 clones, more than 75% of them seen only once. This specimen was peripheral blood, taken on day 0 of AZD1222 vaccination. Receptors originate from an adult in good health.

The chain recombines TRBV14 with TRBJ1-5, with D perhaps TRBD1 (5 bases). Trimming took 0 bases from V and 3 from J, leaving 9 bases between them. Per the germline V gene, CDR1 is SGHDN and CDR2 is FVKESK. The CDR3 runs to 15 residues. In DNA, the CDR3 is TGTGCCAGCAGCCAAGAGGCAGGGTTCAATCAGCCCCAGCATTTT. Protein product: CASSQEAGFNQPQHF.

The rearrangement links TRBV6-2 or TRBV6-3 to TRBJ1-1, with TRBD1 matching over 8 bases. The J segment lost 3 bases and the V segment lost 0 bases, leaving 6 bases of the junction unmatched. Per the germline V gene, CDR1 is MNHEY and CDR2 is SVGEGT. The CDR3 length is 16 residues. The CDR3 here is CASSYSVRTGYTEAFF. The CDR3 DNA sequence: TGTGCCAGCAGTTACTCGGTAAGGACAGGGTACACTGAAGCTTTCTTT.

In nucleotides, the CDR3 is TGTGCCAGCAGCCTACTGGACAGATATGGCTACACCTTC. This translates into CASSLLDRYGYTF. V gene TRBV9 combines with J gene TRBJ1-2, with D perhaps matching TRBD1 (6 bases). Germline lookup yields CDR1 SGDLS and CDR2 YYNGEE. Trimming stripped 4 bases from V and 5 bases from J, with 12 bases between. This CDR3 has 13 amino acids.

The rearrangement links TRBV6-4 to TRBJ2-2; TRBD2 matches 7 bases. The CDR3 length is 14 residues. V shed 6 bases, J shed 4 bases, and the junction held 5 bases outside the gene matches. CDR1 is MRHNA, CDR2 SNTAGT, per germline. This CDR3 reads CASRGLIGTGELFF. CDR3 in DNA: TGTGCCAGCAGGGGACTAATCGGCACCGGGGAGCTGTTTTTT.

CDR3 region: CASSQVVSASFLSGNTIYF. In DNA, the CDR3 is TGCGCCAGCAGCCAAGTAGTCAGCGCGTCCTTTCTCTCTGGAAACACCATATATTTT. This chain uses TRBV4-1 with TRBJ1-3; no clear D. V lost 1 base and J lost 0, with 19 bases in between. CDR1 and CDR2 (germline): MGHRA, YSYEKL. The CDR3 loop spans 19 amino acids.

The chain is built from TRBV4-1 and TRBJ1-3; possible D gene TRBD1, 5 bases. Germline CDR1 MGHRA, CDR2 YSYEKL. V was pared by 0 bases and J by 1 base, with 13 bases between. This CDR3 contains 17 residues. This CDR3 reads CASSQEKGGQSGNTIYF. The DNA of the CDR3 is TGCGCCAGCAGCCAAGAGAAAGGCGGACAATCTGGAAACACCATATATTTT.

This chain uses TRBV19 with TRBJ2-7; TRBD2 is a possible D gene (5 bases). This CDR3 has 16 residues. In germline, CDR1 is LNHDA, CDR2 SQIVND (reference sequence). V lost 5 bases to trimming and J lost 0 bases, with 17 bases between them. CDR3 DNA: TGTGCCAGTAGTCCCCTACGGGCGGAGGACTCCTACGAGCAGTACTTC. Translation gives CASSPLRAEDSYEQYF.

The chain uses TRBV27 and TRBJ2-1; TRBD1 agrees at 8 bases. Germline V gene lookup returns CDR1 MNHEY and CDR2 SMNVEV (reference sequence). J lost 3 bases, V lost 5 bases, and 6 bases had no gene match. There are 15 residues in the CDR3. CDR3 sequence reads: CASSPSGGLYNEQFF. The CDR3 region has the DNA TGTGCCAGCAGTCCGTCAGGGGGCCTCTACAATGAGCAGTTCTTC.

The V gene is TRBV4-3, the J gene TRBJ2-3; unclear D gene. Trimming left V 3 bases short and J 4 bases short, with 11 bases between. The CDR3 consists of 14 residues. Germline V lookup: CDR1 LGHNA, CDR2 YSLEER. CDR3 sequence reads: CASSQGYGSDTQYF. CDR3 sequence (DNA): TGCGCCAGCAGCCAGGGTTACGGCTCAGATACGCAGTATTTT.

This chain connects TRBV7-3 to TRBJ1-1; possibly TRBD1 for D (5 bases). CDR1 is SGHTA and CDR2 is FQGTGA in the germline V gene. V lost 1 base to trimming and J lost 3 bases, with 6 bases between them. The CDR3 runs 13 residues. The DNA of the CDR3 is TGTGCCAGCAGCTTAATGGGGGACACTGAAGCTTTCTTT. The encoded protein is CASSLMGDTEAFF. Together with reference TRBV7-3 and TRBJ1-1, the CDR3 gives the full variable domain: GAGVSQTPSNKVTEKGKYVELRCDPISGHTALYWYRQSLGQGPEFLIYFQGTGAADDSGLPNDRFFAVRPEGSVSTLKIQRTERGDSAVYLCASSLMGDTEAFFGQGTRLTVV.

The chain couples TRBV2 to TRBJ1-6, with 11 bases matching TRBD1. The CDR3 has 16 amino acids. V gave up 8 bases and J gave up 15 bases; unmatched junction bases: 18. Germline V gene lookup returns CDR1 SNHLY and CDR2 FYNNEI. The CDR3 spells CASSPRGQGATLHLHF. CDR3 bases: TGTGCCAGCTCTCCCCGTGGACAGGGGGCGACCCTGCACCTCCACTTT.

The chain couples TRBV5-1 to TRBJ2-5; 9 bases agree with TRBD1. Germline V gene lookup returns CDR1 SGHRS and CDR2 YFSETQ. The ends lost 2 bases at V and 2 bases at J; junction bases unmatched: 7. CDR3 length: 16 residues. The CDR3 region is CASSFAGTGNQETQYF. The CDR3 DNA follows: TGCGCCAGCAGCTTTGCCGGGACAGGGAATCAAGAGACCCAGTACTTC.

J is TRBJ1-1 and V is TRBV6-5, with a possible D match to TRBD1 (6 bases). This CDR3 is built from 15 residues. CDR1 and CDR2 (germline): MNHEY, SVGAGI. Trimming shortened V by 7 bases and J by 7 bases, and 22 bases separated the two germline ends. The CDR3 DNA reads as TGTGCCAGCATAAGTCGGGCAGGGGCGATCGGTGAAGCTTTCTTT. Its protein is CASISRAGAIGEAFF.

This clone was seen a handful of times. J is TRBJ1-1 and V is TRBV28, with 8 bases matching TRBD1. V lost 9 bases and J lost 1; bases outside the gene matches: 10. The CDR3 covers 15 residues. Per the germline V gene, CDR1 is MDHEN and CDR2 is SYDVKM. Here the CDR3 reads CASIPRTGPNTEAFF. As DNA, the CDR3 is TGTGCCAGTATTCCGCGGACAGGGCCGAACACTGAAGCTTTCTTT.

This rearrangement joins TRBV4-3 to TRBJ1-5; TRBD1 is a possible D gene (5 bases). The CDR3 runs 14 residues. Per the germline V gene, CDR1 is LGHNA and CDR2 is YSLEER. V lost 0 bases, J lost 5 bases, and 8 bases lay in between. The CDR3 protein is CASSQDHRYQPQHF. CDR3 bases: TGCGCCAGCAGCCAAGATCACAGGTATCAGCCCCAGCATTTT.

CDR3 amino acids: CASSIPGPEETQYF. DNA of the CDR3: TGTGCCAGCAGCATTCCGGGTCCTGAAGAGACCCAGTACTTC. The rearrangement links TRBV5-4 to TRBJ2-5; no reliable D call. CDR3 length: 14 amino acids. Trimming removed 4 bases at V and 3 bases at J, with 13 bases between. Germline V gene data show CDR1 as SGHNT and CDR2 as YYREEE (reference sequence).

The chain employs TRBV19 and TRBJ2-5; D may be TRBD1 (6 bases). CDR3 size: 18 residues. CDR1 is LNHDA, CDR2 SQIVND, per germline (reference sequence). The V end was cut by 7 bases, the J end by 1 base, with 25 bases between. CDR3 sequence (DNA): TGTGCCAGTAATTATATTTTTCAGGGGTCGGTCGTCCAAGAGACCCAGTACTTC. This translates into CASNYIFQGSVVQETQYF.

The chain recombines TRBV5-5 with TRBJ2-4, with D uncertain. This CDR3 spans 17 amino acids. Germline-derived CDR1 and CDR2 are SGHKS and YYEKEE (reference sequence). Between the trimmed V and J ends, which lost 3 bases and 2 bases, there was a span of 18 bases. Written as DNA, the CDR3 is TGTGCCAGCAGCTCGTTGACAACGTGGTCTCCCAAAAACATTCAGTACTTC. Amino acids: CASSSLTTWSPKNIQYF.